Shown below are 5 T cell receptor beta chains from a single sample sequenced in a study of regulatory T cells in long-lasting Graves disease. Time point noted: newly diagnosed GD, antithyroid drugs for less than 3 months. RNA isolated from PBMCs was used to make the TCR library. Building the TCR beta libraries relied on iRepertoire HTBI primers, and CDR3 regions underwent Arm-PCR. TCRdb reprocessed the multiplex PCR reads via MiXCR and lists one record per CDR3 protein. The data hold hundreds of thousands of distinct CDR3 sequences, with approximately 16% observed a single time. These data were also filed under a second study, of T cells in Graves' hyperthyroidism and ophthalmopathy.

Specimen: peripheral blood mononuclear cells (PBMCs), collected at new diagnosis, from a patient treated with antithyroid drugs. These TCRs come from a woman in her 30s with Graves disease.

Many counts were recorded for this clonotype. The gene calls are TRBV18 and TRBJ1-5; TRBD1 might be the D (5 bases). This CDR3 region has 15 residues. Germline CDR1 reads KGHSH; CDR2 reads LQKENI. V was clipped by 1 base and J by 2 bases, with 9 bases between them. This CDR3 is CASSPQTARNQPQHF. The CDR3 nucleotides are TGTGCCAGCTCACCACAGACAGCCCGCAATCAGCCCCAGCATTTT.

This clonotype occurred many times. The chain joins TRBV7-2 to TRBJ2-2, with 8 bases matching TRBD1. V shed 4 bases and J 6 bases; nucleotides not matched to a gene: 7. CDR1 SGHTA and CDR2 FQGNSA come from the germline V gene. This CDR3 contains 15 residues. The DNA for the CDR3 is TGTGCCAGCAGCTATACAGGGGGTTCGGCCGGGGAGCTGTTTTTT. Translating gives CASSYTGGSAGELFF.

This chain connects TRBV5-1 to TRBJ1-2, with a possible D match to TRBD1 (5 bases). V lost 0 bases, J lost 0 bases, and 15 bases lay in between. Germline V gene data show CDR1 as SGHRS and CDR2 as YFSETQ. CDR3 length: 17 residues. The CDR3 sequence: CASSLVVSGTSNYGYTF. In nucleotides, the CDR3 is TGCGCCAGCAGCTTGGTTGTTTCCGGGACGTCTAACTATGGCTACACCTTC.

V is TRBV19 and J is TRBJ2-5; 10 nucleotides match TRBD2. This CDR3 is 16 amino acids long. CDR1 is LNHDA, CDR2 SQIVND, per germline (reference sequence). The V segment lost 5 bases and the J segment 1 base; nucleotides outside the gene matches: 7. CDR3 DNA: TGTGCCAGTAGTCCTCAACTAGCGGGGACCCAAGAGACCCAGTACTTC. Protein sequence: CASSPQLAGTQETQYF.

The chain has TRBV5-1 and TRBJ2-4; D remains unclear. Trimming cost V 4 bases and J 6 bases, with 14 bases left between them. The CDR3 runs to 14 residues. Germline V CDR1 and CDR2: SGHRS, YFSETQ. CDR3 residues: CASSPHDQANIQYF. As DNA, the CDR3 is TGCGCCAGCAGCCCCCATGACCAAGCAAACATTCAGTACTTC.